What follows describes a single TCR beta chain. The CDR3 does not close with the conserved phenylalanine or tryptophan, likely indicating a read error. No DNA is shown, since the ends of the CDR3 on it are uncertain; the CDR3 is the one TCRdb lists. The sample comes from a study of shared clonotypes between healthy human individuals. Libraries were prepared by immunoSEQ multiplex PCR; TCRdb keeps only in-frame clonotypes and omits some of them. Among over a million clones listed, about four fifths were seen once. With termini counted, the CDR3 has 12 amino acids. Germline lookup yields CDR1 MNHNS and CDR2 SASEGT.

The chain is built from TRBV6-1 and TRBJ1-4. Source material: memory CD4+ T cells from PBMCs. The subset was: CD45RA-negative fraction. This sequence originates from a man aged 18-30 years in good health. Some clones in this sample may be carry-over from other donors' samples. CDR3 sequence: CASSEVDGRVEV.